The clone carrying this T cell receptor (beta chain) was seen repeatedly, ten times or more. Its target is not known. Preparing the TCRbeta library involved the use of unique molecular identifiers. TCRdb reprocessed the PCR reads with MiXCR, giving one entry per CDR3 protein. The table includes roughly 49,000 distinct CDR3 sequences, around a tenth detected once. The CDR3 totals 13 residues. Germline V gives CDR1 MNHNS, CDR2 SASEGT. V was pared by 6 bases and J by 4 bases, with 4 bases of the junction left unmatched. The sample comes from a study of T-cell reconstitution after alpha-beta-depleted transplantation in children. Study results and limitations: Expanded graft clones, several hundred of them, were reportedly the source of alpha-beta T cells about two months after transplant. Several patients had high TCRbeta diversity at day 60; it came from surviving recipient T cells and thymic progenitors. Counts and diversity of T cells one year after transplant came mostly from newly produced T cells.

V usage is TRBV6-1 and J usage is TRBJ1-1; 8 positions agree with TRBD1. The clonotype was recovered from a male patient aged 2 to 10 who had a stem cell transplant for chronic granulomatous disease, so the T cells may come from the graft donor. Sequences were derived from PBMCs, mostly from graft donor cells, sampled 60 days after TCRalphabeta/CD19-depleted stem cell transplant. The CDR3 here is CASRLTGATEAFF. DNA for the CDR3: TGTGCCAGCAGATTGACAGGGGCCACTGAAGCTTTCTTT.